The next 12 T cell receptor beta chains were all read from a single sample in a study of T cell responses to AZD1222 COVID-19 vaccine. Only in-frame clones appear in the TCRdb table, and some are missing; sequencing was by immunoSEQ multiplex PCR. The sample has roughly 150,000 clones, approximately 88% seen once; the top ten hold approximately 3.6%. Sequenced material: peripheral blood, taken on day 0 of MenACWY control vaccination. The receptors stem from an adult in good health.

The chain is built from TRBV5-1 and TRBJ1-2, with D hard to call. Trimming stripped 7 bases from V and 8 bases from J, with 21 bases between. Germline V gene lookup returns CDR1 SGHRS and CDR2 YFSETQ. The CDR3 has 14 residues. This CDR3 is CASLPDSRPGGYTF. The CDR3 DNA follows: TGCGCCAGCCTACCGGATTCTCGCCCGGGGGGCTACACCTTC.

This clone was seen a handful of times. The CDR3 reads CASSFSEQGTTQYF. CDR3 bases: TGTGCCAGCAGCTTTTCTGAGCAGGGGACGACCCAGTACTTC. The chain joins TRBV11-2 to TRBJ2-5, with D perhaps matching TRBD1 (6 bases). The CDR3 has 14 amino acids. CDR1 and CDR2 (germline): SGHAT, FQNNGV. The germline V and J ends were trimmed by 3 bases and 7 bases, with 15 bases remaining between them.

The CDR3 DNA sequence: TGTGCCAGCCTCAAGACTCCGAACACCGGGGAGCTGTTTTTT. Its protein product is CASLKTPNTGELFF. The rearrangement joins TRBV11-2 to TRBJ2-2; no clear D. This CDR3 has 14 amino acids. CDR1 is SGHAT and CDR2 is FQNNGV in the germline V gene. The ends were cut back, 8 bases at V and 0 bases at J, with 10 bases in the middle.

The gene calls are TRBV5-4 and TRBJ1-1; no reliable D call. This CDR3 spans 13 amino acids. Trimming removed 4 bases at V and 4 bases at J, with 11 bases between. From germline, CDR1 is SGHNT and CDR2 YYREEE (reference sequence). CDR3 loop: CASSTRVSTEAFF. As DNA, the CDR3 is TGTGCCAGCAGCACTAGGGTTAGCACTGAAGCTTTCTTT. Full variable domain (outside the CDR3, taken from reference TRBV5-4 and TRBJ1-1): ETGVTQSPTHLIKTRGQQVTLRCSSQSGHNTVSWYQQALGQGPQFIFQYYREEENGRGNFPPRFSGLQFPNYSSELNVNALELDDSALYLCASSTRVSTEAFFGQGTRLTVV.

The chain links TRBV6-5 to TRBJ1-4, with TRBD1 as a possible D gene (6 bases). Trimming stripped 0 bases from V and 9 bases from J, with 17 bases between. Germline CDR1 and CDR2: MNHEY and SVGAGI. The CDR3 is made up of 16 amino acids. The CDR3 DNA reads as TGTGCCAGCAGTTACTCGGGGGACACTGGGCTGAAAAAACTGTTTTTT. Translating it yields CASSYSGDTGLKKLFF.

V and J are TRBV4-3 and TRBJ2-3, with 9 bases matching TRBD2. The junction had 8 bases not matched to a gene; V was cut back by 0 bases and J by 7 bases. This CDR3 spans 16 amino acids. CDR1 is LGHNA and CDR2 is YSLEER in the germline V gene. CDR3 amino acids: CASSQDLRGGVNTQYF. CDR3 nucleotides: TGCGCCAGCAGCCAAGATTTGCGGGGGGGCGTAAATACGCAGTATTTT.

This clone was observed a few times. The V call is TRBV3-1 (or the pseudogene TRBV3-2), the J call TRBJ1-2; TRBD1 might be the D (6 bases). V dropped 1 base and J dropped 5 bases, with 11 bases sitting between them. Germline V CDR1 and CDR2: LGHDT, YNNKEL (reference sequence). The CDR3 length is 14 residues. The CDR3, as DNA: TGTGCCAGCAGCCAAGGAAGGGGGGAGTATGGCTACACCTTC. Translating gives CASSQGRGEYGYTF.

Written as DNA, the CDR3 is TGTGCCAGCAGCTTAGGAGGAACCGGGGAGCTGTTTTTT. Residues: CASSLGGTGELFF. This chain joins TRBV7-9 and TRBJ2-2; no clear D gene. The CDR3 spans 13 residues. CDR1 SEHNR and CDR2 FQNEAQ come from the germline V gene (reference sequence). Trimming cost V 1 base and J 5 bases, with 5 bases left between them.

This chain joins TRBV7-9 and TRBJ2-7, with D perhaps TRBD1 (5 bases). Trimming cost V 5 bases and J 1 base, with 18 bases left between them. The CDR3 loop spans 16 amino acids. CDR1 and CDR2 from the germline V gene are SEHNR and FQNEAQ (reference sequence). CDR3: CASSPIRQPGSYEQYF. DNA for the CDR3: TGTGCCAGCAGCCCGATACGACAGCCTGGATCCTACGAGCAGTACTTC.

The chain joins TRBV20-1 to TRBJ2-5; 11 bases agree with TRBD2. The CDR3 consists of 15 residues. J was trimmed by 4 bases and V by 3 bases; bases with no gene match: 7. Germline CDR1 DFQATT, CDR2 SNEGSKA (reference sequence). The CDR3 is CSASWGLAGGETQYF. CDR3 bases: TGCAGTGCTAGTTGGGGTCTAGCGGGAGGAGAGACCCAGTACTTC.

This chain joins TRBV18 and TRBJ1-4; D remains unclear. There are 14 residues in the CDR3. CDR1 is KGHSH and CDR2 is LQKENI in the germline V gene. Trimming removed 0 bases at V and 3 bases at J, with 5 bases between. The CDR3 region has the DNA TGTGCCAGCTCACCACCTTCATCTAATGAAAAACTGTTTTTT. This encodes CASSPPSSNEKLFF.

The rearrangement links TRBV7-2 to TRBJ1-6; TRBD1 is a possible D gene (5 bases). The CDR3 has 14 amino acids. Germline V gene lookup returns CDR1 SGHTA and CDR2 FQGNSA. V was clipped by 4 bases and J by 8 bases, with 12 bases between them. CDR3 protein: CASSSRVGDSPLHF. The CDR3 nucleotides read TGTGCCAGCAGCTCGCGTGTGGGGGATTCACCCCTCCACTTT.